The sequence of this T cell receptor beta chain was determined in a study of T cells in Graves' hyperthyroidism and ophthalmopathy. Study-level background: Sampling of peripheral blood happened at initial diagnosis, prior to any treatment.

Authors of the study amplified TCR beta CDR3 regions from RNA transcripts. A first-round RT-PCR of the TCR CDR3 used the HTBI primer set. MiXCR, run by TCRdb on the multiplex PCR reads, gives a single entry per CDR3 protein. Among 300,000 to 400,000 distinct CDR3 sequences listed, under 20% were seen once. This clonotype has a count of ten or more. CDR3 size: 15 residues. V dropped 4 bases and J dropped 0 bases, with 9 bases sitting between them. The germline V gene has CDR1 LGHDT and CDR2 YNNKEL (reference sequence). This receptor was taken from a man aged 18 to 35 with Graves' ophthalmopathy. The rearrangement links TRBV3-1 to TRBJ2-2; no clear D. The sequencing input was blood. The CDR3 loop is CASSPPVTNTGELFF. The CDR3 DNA sequence: TGTGCCAGCAGCCCGCCAGTTACGAACACCGGGGAGCTGTTTTTT.